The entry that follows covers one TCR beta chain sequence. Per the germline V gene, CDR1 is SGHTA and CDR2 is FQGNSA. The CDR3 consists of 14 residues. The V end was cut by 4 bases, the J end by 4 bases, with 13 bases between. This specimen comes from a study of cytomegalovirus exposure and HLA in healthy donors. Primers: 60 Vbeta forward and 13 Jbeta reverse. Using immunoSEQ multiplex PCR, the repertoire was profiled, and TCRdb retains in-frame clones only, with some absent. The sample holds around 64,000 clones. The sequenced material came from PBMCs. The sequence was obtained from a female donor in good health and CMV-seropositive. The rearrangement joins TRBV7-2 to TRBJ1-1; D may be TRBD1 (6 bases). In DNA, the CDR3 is TGTGCCAGCAGCTCGCCACAGGGAATCACTGAAGCTTTCTTT. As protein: CASSSPQGITEAFF.